The 17 T cell receptor beta chains in this list originate from one sample, sequenced in a study of control samples from healthy donors and cancer patients. Generated by immunoSEQ multiplex PCR, the TCRdb table keeps only in-frame clones and is missing some. Of some 100,000 clones listed, approximately 90% are singletons. Sequences were obtained from blood. These receptors all come from a woman between 50 and 59 years old in good health.

V usage is TRBV5-4 and J usage is TRBJ1-2, with D possibly matching TRBD1 (6 bases). CDR1 SGHNT and CDR2 YYREEE come from the germline V gene (reference sequence). With 4 bases removed from V and 5 bases from J, the gap between germline ends came to 15 bases. The CDR3 is made up of 14 amino acids. The CDR3 here is CASSPNRVAYGYTF. The CDR3 coding sequence is TGTGCCAGCAGCCCAAACAGGGTCGCATATGGCTACACCTTC.

This clone has just one count. V and J are TRBV5-1 and TRBJ2-6; D remains unclear. Germline CDR1 and CDR2: SGHRS and YFSETQ. The V gene lost 0 bases and the J gene lost 0 bases, with 7 bases spanning the gap. There are 16 residues in the CDR3. The CDR3: CASSLVGNSGANVLTF. In nucleotides, the CDR3 is TGCGCCAGCAGCTTGGTAGGGAACTCTGGGGCCAACGTCCTGACTTTC.

The V and J genes are TRBV19 and TRBJ1-1; tentative D call: TRBD1 (5 bases). The CDR3 is made up of 14 amino acids. In germline, CDR1 is LNHDA, CDR2 SQIVND (reference sequence). V lost 4 bases, J lost 5 bases, and 14 bases lay in between. CDR3 protein: CASSTGTRWTEAFF. The CDR3 bases are TGTGCCAGTAGTACCGGGACCCGCTGGACTGAAGCTTTCTTT.

The gene calls are TRBV4-3 and TRBJ2-1, with 8 bases aligning to TRBD2. The CDR3 is 17 amino acids. V shed 0 bases, J shed 4 bases, and the junction held 8 bases outside the gene matches. CDR1 is LGHNA and CDR2 is YSLEER in the germline V gene. The CDR3 spells CASSQDPPSGSYNEQFF. The CDR3 DNA reads as TGCGCCAGCAGCCAAGATCCCCCTAGCGGGTCTTACAATGAGCAGTTCTTC.

The chain uses TRBV7-9 and TRBJ2-1; D is undetermined. With 8 bases removed from V and 7 bases from J, the gap between germline ends came to 12 bases. Germline V gene data show CDR1 as SEHNR and CDR2 as FQNEAQ (reference sequence). There are 12 residues in the CDR3. The CDR3 DNA reads as TGTGCCAGCGGAACCCTACGTAATGAGCAGTTCTTC. It specifies CASGTLRNEQFF.

CDR3 amino acids: CASSLHGQPLSSQHF. The CDR3 DNA reads TGTGCCAGCAGCCTCCACGGACAGCCCTTGTCATCCCAGCATTTT. J is TRBJ1-5 and V is TRBV6-5; weak D call: TRBD1 (6 bases). The ends were cut back, 6 bases at V and 11 bases at J, with 23 bases in the middle. CDR3 length equals 15 residues. Germline assignment: CDR1 MNHEY and CDR2 SVGAGI.

Worth noting for this clone: One junction end does not reproduce the germline sequence, and a read error may be involved. The rearrangement uses TRBV29-1 and TRBJ2-5; possibly TRBD1 for D (5 bases). Germline CDR1 and CDR2: SQVTM and ANQGSEA. The CDR3 has 13 amino acids. The CDR3 spells CSVEDRVQEAQYF. The CDR3 DNA follows: TGCAGCGTTGAAGACAGGGTTCAAGAGGCCCAGTACTTC.

This chain uses TRBV3-1 (or the pseudogene TRBV3-2) with TRBJ1-2; TRBD1 might be the D (5 bases). Trimming pared 0 bases from V and 8 bases from J, leaving 13 bases between. The CDR3 is made up of 14 amino acids. Germline assignment: CDR1 LGHDT and CDR2 YNNKEL (reference sequence). The chain's CDR3 is CASSQDPQGVGYTF. As DNA, the CDR3 is TGTGCCAGCAGCCAAGACCCCCAAGGGGTGGGCTACACCTTC.

The CDR3 DNA follows: TGTGCCAGCAGCTTAGTTGGGCTGCGTGGCTACACCTTC. Translated, it gives CASSLVGLRGYTF. The chain links TRBV7-2 to TRBJ1-2; D is undetermined. Looked up from germline, CDR1 is SGHTA and CDR2 is FQGNSA. This CDR3 comprises 13 residues. Trimming removed 1 base from V and 7 bases from J, with 10 bases in between. Full variable domain (rest looked up from reference TRBV7-2 and TRBJ1-2): GAGVSQSPSNKVTEKGKDVELRCDPISGHTALYWYRQSLGQGLEFLIYFQGNSAPDKSGLPSDRFSAERTGGSVSTLTIQRTQQEDSAVYLCASSLVGLRGYTFGSGTRLTVV.

The CDR3 coding sequence is TGTGCCAGCAGTGATGGGGTGAGGGGCTATGGCTACACCTTC. It codes for CASSDGVRGYGYTF. V is TRBV2 and J is TRBJ1-2; weak D call: TRBD1 (5 bases). CDR1 is SNHLY and CDR2 is FYNNEI in the germline V gene. This CDR3 region has 14 residues. V lost 3 bases, J lost 4 bases, and 12 bases lay in between.

The chain carries TRBV5-1 and TRBJ2-1; 7 bases agree with TRBD2. Losses at the gene ends were 0 bases for V and 4 bases for J; bases not matched to a gene: 4. This CDR3 is 15 amino acids long. The germline V gene has CDR1 SGHRS and CDR2 YFSETQ. The CDR3 sequence is CASSLAREEYNEQFF. The CDR3 DNA follows: TGCGCCAGCAGCTTGGCACGGGAGGAATACAATGAGCAGTTCTTC.

This rearrangement joins TRBV28 to TRBJ2-2; D remains ambiguous. The germline CDR1 and CDR2 sequences are MDHEN and SYDVKM. The CDR3 spans 14 residues. V lost 3 bases, J lost 1 base, and 6 bases lay in between. The CDR3: CASSLFENTGELFF. The CDR3 bases are TGTGCCAGCAGTTTGTTTGAGAACACCGGGGAGCTGTTTTTT.

This chain connects TRBV5-1 to TRBJ2-7; no firm D call. Trimming removed 0 bases from V and 0 bases from J, with 4 bases in between. The germline V gene encodes CDR1 SGHRS and CDR2 YFSETQ. The CDR3 is 13 residues long. The DNA of the CDR3 is TGCGCCAGCAGCTTGGCCCCCTCCTACGAGCAGTACTTC. Its translation: CASSLAPSYEQYF.

The V call is TRBV5-1, the J call TRBJ1-5, with 7 bases lining up with TRBD1. Germline V gives CDR1 SGHRS, CDR2 YFSETQ. With 1 base clipped from V and 2 bases from J, the junction kept 0 bases outside the gene matches. The CDR3 is made up of 14 amino acids. CDR3 residues: CASSLTGGNQPQHF. The CDR3 DNA reads as TGCGCCAGCAGCTTGACAGGGGGCAATCAGCCCCAGCATTTT. The variable domain in full, with the rest retrieved from reference TRBV5-1 and TRBJ1-5, is KAGVTQTPRYLIKTRGQQVTLSCSPISGHRSVSWYQQTPGQGLQFLFEYFSETQRNKGNFPGRFSGRQFSNSRSEMNVSTLELGDSALYLCASSLTGGNQPQHFGDGTRLSIL.

This chain connects TRBV7-2 to TRBJ1-4, with 9 bases that match TRBD1. CDR3 length equals 15 residues. V lost 5 bases to trimming and J lost 8 bases; unmatched junction nucleotides: 9. Germline lookup yields CDR1 SGHTA and CDR2 FQGNSA. The CDR3, as DNA: TGTGCCAGCAGCGCCGGGGGACAGGGAGGCGAAAAACTGTTTTTT. This translates into CASSAGGQGGEKLFF.

The chain couples TRBV9 to TRBJ1-1; D call uncertain. The V end lost 0 bases, the J end lost 1 base, and 7 bases lay between the germline ends. Germline values: CDR1 SGDLS, CDR2 YYNGEE. This CDR3 contains 14 residues. The CDR3 DNA reads as TGTGCCAGCAGCGTAGGTGCCAGGAACACTGAAGCTTTCTTT. Protein product: CASSVGARNTEAFF.

The sample holds one count of this clone. This CDR3 reads CATTSNGYYEQYF. CDR3 bases: TGTGCCACCACGTCGAATGGGTACTACGAGCAGTACTTC. The rearrangement joins TRBV19 to TRBJ2-7; D unresolved. The CDR3 has 13 amino acids. Germline loops: CDR1 LNHDA, CDR2 SQIVND (reference sequence). Trimming took off 10 bases at V and 3 bases at J, with 16 bases between the two ends.